This T cell receptor beta chain was identified in a study of cytomegalovirus exposure and HLA in healthy donors. Overall study results and limits: Productive status was seen about 87% or about 30% of the time for most TCR beta V segments in an earlier analysis.

The PCR employed 60 Vbeta primers together with 13 Jbeta primers. Libraries were prepared by immunoSEQ multiplex PCR; TCRdb keeps only in-frame clonotypes and omits some of them. The sample lists roughly 100,000 clones; under 65% were seen once. V gave up 5 bases and J gave up 6 bases, with 14 bases separating them. CDR1 is SGHTS and CDR2 is YDEGEE in the germline V gene. The CDR3 totals 13 residues. On this clone itself: Antigen specificity is unknown.

The sequenced sample consisted of PBMCs. V usage is TRBV5-8 and J usage is TRBJ1-2; no firm D call. This TCR was recovered from a man between 60 and 75 years old in good health and CMV-seronegative. The CDR3 DNA follows: TGTGCCAGCAGTCCAACCCCCCTAGATGGCTACACCTTC. This sequence encodes CASSPTPLDGYTF.